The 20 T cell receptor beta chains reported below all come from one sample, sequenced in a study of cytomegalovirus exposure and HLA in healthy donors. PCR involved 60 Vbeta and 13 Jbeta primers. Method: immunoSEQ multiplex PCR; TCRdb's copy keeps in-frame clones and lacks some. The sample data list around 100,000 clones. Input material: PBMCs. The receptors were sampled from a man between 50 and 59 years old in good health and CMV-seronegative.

Here the CDR3 reads CASSPRGAGGTLAYNEQFF. The CDR3 DNA reads as TGTGCCAGCAGCCCGCGCGGAGCGGGGGGGACTTTGGCCTACAATGAGCAGTTCTTC. The chain has TRBV7-2 and TRBJ2-1; 10 bases are a match to TRBD2. CDR3 size: 19 residues. Germline CDR1 and CDR2: SGHTA and FQGNSA. The J segment lost 2 bases and the V segment lost 5 bases, leaving 15 bases of the junction unmatched.

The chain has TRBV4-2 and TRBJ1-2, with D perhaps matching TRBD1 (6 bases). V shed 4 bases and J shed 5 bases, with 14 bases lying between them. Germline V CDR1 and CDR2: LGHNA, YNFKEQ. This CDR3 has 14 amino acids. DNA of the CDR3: TGTGCCAGCAGCCTAGGGGCAGGGACATATGGCTACACCTTC. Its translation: CASSLGAGTYGYTF.

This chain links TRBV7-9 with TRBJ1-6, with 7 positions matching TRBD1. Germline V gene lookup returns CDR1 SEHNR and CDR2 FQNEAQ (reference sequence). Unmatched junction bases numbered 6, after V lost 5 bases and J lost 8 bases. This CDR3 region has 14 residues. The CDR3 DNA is TGTGCCAGCAGCCTACAGGGGTTCGATTCACCCCTCCACTTT. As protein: CASSLQGFDSPLHF.

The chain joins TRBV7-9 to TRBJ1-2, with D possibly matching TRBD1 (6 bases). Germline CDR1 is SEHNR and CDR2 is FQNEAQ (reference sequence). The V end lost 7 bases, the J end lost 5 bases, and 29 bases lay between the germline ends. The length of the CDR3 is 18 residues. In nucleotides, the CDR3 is TGTGCCAGCACCCCAAAACTAGGAAGGGGGAGAGGGCTGTATGGCTACACCTTC. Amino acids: CASTPKLGRGRGLYGYTF.

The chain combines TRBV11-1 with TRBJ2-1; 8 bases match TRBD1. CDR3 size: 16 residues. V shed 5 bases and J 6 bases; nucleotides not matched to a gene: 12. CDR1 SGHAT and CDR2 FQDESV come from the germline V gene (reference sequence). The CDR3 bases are TGTGCCAGCAGCACCCCGGACAGGGTCTTCATCAATGAGCAGTTCTTC. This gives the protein CASSTPDRVFINEQFF. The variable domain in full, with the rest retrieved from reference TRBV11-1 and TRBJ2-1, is EAEVAQSPRYKITEKSQAVAFWCDPISGHATLYWYRQILGQGPELLVQFQDESVVDDSQLPKDRFSAERLKGVDSTLKIQPAELGDSAMYLCASSTPDRVFINEQFFGPGTRLTVL.

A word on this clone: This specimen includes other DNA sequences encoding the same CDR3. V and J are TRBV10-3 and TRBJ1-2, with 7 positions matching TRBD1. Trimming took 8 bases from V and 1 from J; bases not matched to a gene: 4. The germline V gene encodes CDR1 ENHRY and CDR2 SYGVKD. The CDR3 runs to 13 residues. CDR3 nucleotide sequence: TGTGCCATCTCAGGGGACAGTAACTATGGCTACACCTTC. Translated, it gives CAISGDSNYGYTF.

DNA for the CDR3: TGTGCCAGCAGCTTGTGGGGAGTGGACAATCAGCCCCAGCATTTT. Its protein is CASSLWGVDNQPQHF. V is TRBV5-5 and J is TRBJ1-5; D unresolved. CDR1 is SGHKS, CDR2 YYEKEE, per germline (reference sequence). V was cut by 1 base and J by 3 bases, with 11 bases left in between. The CDR3 has 15 residues.

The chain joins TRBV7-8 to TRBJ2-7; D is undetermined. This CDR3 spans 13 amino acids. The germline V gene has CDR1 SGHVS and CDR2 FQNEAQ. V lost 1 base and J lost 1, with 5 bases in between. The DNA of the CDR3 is TGTGCCAGCAGCTTAGGTAGATCCTACGAGCAGTACTTC. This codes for CASSLGRSYEQYF.

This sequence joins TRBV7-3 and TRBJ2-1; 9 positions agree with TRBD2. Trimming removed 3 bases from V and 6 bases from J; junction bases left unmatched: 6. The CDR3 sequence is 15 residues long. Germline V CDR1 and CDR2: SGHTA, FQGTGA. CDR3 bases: TGTGCCAGCAGCTTTTTACTAGCGGGCCCCAATGAGCAGTTCTTC. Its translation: CASSFLLAGPNEQFF.

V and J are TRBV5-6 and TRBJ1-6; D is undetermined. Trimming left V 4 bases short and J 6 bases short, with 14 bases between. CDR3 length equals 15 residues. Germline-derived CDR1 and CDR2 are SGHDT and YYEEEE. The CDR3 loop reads CASSPRAGINSPLHF. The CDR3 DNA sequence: TGTGCCAGCAGCCCCCGGGCCGGGATTAATTCACCCCTCCACTTT.

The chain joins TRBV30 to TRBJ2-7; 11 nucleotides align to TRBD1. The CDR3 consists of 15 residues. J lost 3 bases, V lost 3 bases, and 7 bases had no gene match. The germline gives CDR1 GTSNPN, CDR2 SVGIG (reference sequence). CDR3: CAWRGPGQGDYEQYF. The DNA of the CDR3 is TGTGCCTGGAGGGGACCGGGACAGGGGGACTACGAGCAGTACTTC.

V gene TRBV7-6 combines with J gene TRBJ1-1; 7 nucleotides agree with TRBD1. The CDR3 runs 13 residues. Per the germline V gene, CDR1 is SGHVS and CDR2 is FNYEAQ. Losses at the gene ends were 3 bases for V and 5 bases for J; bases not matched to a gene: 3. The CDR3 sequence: CASSLTGQTEAFF. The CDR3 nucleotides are TGTGCCAGCAGCTTGACAGGGCAGACTGAAGCTTTCTTT.

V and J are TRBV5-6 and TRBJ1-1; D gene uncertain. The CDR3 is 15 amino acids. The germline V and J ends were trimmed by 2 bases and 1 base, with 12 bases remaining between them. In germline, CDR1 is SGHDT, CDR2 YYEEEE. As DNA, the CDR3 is TGTGCCAGCAGCTTCGACAAGCGGCAGAACACTGAAGCTTTCTTT. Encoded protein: CASSFDKRQNTEAFF.

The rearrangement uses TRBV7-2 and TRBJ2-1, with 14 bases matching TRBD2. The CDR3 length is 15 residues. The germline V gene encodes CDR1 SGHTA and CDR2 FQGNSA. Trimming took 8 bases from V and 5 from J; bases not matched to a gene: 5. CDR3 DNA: TGTGCCAGCCGACTAGCGGGAGGGCCCCACAATGAGCAGTTCTTC. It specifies CASRLAGGPHNEQFF.

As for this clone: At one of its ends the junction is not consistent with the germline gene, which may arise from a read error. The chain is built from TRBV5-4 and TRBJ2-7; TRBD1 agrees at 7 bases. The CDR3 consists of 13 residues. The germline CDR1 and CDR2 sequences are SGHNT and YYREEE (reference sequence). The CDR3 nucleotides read TGTGCCAGCAGTTTGGACAGGTACTACGAGCAGTACTTC. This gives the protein CASSLDRYYEQYF.

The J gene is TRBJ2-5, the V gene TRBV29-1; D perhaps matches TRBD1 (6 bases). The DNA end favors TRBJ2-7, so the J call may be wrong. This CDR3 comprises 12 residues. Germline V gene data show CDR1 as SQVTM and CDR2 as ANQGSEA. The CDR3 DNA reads TGCAGCGCCCAGGGGAAACCCTACGAGCAGTACTTC. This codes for CSAQGKPYEQYF.

The CDR3 sequence is CASSLGAGGSTGELFF. In DNA form, the CDR3 reads TGTGCCAGCAGCTTAGGTGCGGGCGGCAGCACCGGGGAGCTGTTTTTT. The chain combines TRBV13 with TRBJ2-2; possible D gene TRBD2, 5 bases. Trimming shortened V by 0 bases and J by 4 bases, and 12 bases separated the two germline ends. Germline lookup yields CDR1 PRHDT and CDR2 FYEKMQ (reference sequence). This CDR3 is built from 16 residues.

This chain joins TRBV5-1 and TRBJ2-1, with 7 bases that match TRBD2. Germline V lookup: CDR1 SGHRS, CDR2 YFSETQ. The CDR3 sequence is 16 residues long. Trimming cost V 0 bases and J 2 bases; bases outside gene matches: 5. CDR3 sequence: CASSLGGGFAYNEQFF. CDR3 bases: TGCGCCAGCAGCTTGGGGGGGGGTTTCGCCTACAATGAGCAGTTCTTC.

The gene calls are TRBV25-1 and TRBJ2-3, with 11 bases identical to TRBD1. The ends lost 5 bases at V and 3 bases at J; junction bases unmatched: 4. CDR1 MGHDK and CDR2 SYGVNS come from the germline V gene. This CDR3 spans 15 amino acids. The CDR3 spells CASSLDRGPTDTQYF. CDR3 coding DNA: TGTGCCAGCAGTCTGGACAGGGGGCCAACAGATACGCAGTATTTT.

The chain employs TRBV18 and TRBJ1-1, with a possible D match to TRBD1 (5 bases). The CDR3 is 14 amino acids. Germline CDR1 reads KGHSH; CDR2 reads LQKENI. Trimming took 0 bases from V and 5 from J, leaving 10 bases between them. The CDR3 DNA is TGTGCCAGCTCACCACCGGCCGGGGGGACTGAAGCTTTCTTT. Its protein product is CASSPPAGGTEAFF. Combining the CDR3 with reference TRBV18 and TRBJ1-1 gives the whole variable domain NAGVMQNPRHLVRRRGQEARLRCSPMKGHSHVYWYRQLPEEGLKFMVYLQKENIIDESGMPKERFSAEFPKEGPSILRIQQVVRGDSAAYFCASSPPAGGTEAFFGQGTRLTVV.